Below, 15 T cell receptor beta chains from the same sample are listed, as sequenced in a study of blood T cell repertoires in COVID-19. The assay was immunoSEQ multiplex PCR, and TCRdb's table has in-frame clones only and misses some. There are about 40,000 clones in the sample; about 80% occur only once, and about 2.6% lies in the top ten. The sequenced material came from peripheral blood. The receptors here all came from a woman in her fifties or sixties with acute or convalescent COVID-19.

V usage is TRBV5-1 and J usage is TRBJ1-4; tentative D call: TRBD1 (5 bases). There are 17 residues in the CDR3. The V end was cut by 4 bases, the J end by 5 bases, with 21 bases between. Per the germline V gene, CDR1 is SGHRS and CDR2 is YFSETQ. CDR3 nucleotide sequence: TGCGCCAGCAGCCACATGGGAGCAGGGCGGGGAAATGAAAAACTGTTTTTT. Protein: CASSHMGAGRGNEKLFF.

Here the CDR3 reads CASSLNTGGAGGYTF. Written as DNA, the CDR3 is TGTGCCAGCAGTTTAAACACAGGGGGCGCGGGGGGCTACACCTTC. The chain links TRBV28 to TRBJ1-2; TRBD1 matches 9 bases. Germline CDR1 reads MDHEN; CDR2 reads SYDVKM. The CDR3 sequence is 15 residues long. Losses at the gene ends were 2 bases for V and 8 bases for J; bases not matched to a gene: 9.

CDR3 sequence: CASSQGWTANTEAFF. CDR3 nucleotides: TGCGCCAGCAGCCAGGGCTGGACAGCGAACACTGAAGCTTTCTTT. The chain employs TRBV4-1 and TRBJ1-1; the D gene is possibly TRBD1 (6 bases). The V gene lost 3 bases and the J gene lost 1 base, with 12 bases spanning the gap. This CDR3 spans 15 amino acids. Looked up from germline, CDR1 is MGHRA and CDR2 is YSYEKL.

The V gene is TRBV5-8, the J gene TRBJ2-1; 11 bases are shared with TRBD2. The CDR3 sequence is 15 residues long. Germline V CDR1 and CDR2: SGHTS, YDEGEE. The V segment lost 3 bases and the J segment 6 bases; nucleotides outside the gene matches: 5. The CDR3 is CASSSLAGGLNEQFF. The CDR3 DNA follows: TGTGCCAGCAGCTCTCTAGCGGGGGGCCTCAATGAGCAGTTCTTC.

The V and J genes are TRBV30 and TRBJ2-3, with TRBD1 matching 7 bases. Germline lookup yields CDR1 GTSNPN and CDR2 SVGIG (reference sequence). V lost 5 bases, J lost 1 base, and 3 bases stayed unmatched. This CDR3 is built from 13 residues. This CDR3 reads CAWSGGGTDTQYF. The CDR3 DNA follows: TGTGCCTGGTCAGGGGGAGGCACAGATACGCAGTATTTT.

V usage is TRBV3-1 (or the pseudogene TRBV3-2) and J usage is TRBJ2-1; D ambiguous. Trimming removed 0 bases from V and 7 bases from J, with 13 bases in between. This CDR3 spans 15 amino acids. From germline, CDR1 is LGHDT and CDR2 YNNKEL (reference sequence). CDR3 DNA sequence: TGTGCCAGCAGCCAAGATCTTATCCAGAATAATGAGCAGTTCTTC. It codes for CASSQDLIQNNEQFF.

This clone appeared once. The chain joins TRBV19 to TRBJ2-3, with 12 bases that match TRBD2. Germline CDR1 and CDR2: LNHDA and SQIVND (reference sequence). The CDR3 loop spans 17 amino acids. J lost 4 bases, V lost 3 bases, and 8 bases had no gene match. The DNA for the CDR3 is TGTGCCAGTAGTATTGAGGCTAGCGGGAGGGGCGCAGATACGCAGTATTTT. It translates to CASSIEASGRGADTQYF.

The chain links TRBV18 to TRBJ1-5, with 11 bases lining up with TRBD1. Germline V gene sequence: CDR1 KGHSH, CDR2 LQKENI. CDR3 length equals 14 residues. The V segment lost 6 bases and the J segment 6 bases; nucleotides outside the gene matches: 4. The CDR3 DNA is TGTGCCAGCTCGCGGACAGGGGGCGTTCAGCCCCAGCATTTT. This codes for CASSRTGGVQPQHF.

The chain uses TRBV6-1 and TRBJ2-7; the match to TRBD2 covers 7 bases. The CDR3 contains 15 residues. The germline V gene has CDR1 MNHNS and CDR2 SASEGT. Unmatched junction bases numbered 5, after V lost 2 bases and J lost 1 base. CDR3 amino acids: CASSEYERGSYEQYF. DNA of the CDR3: TGTGCCAGCAGTGAATATGAGCGGGGTTCCTACGAGCAGTACTTC.

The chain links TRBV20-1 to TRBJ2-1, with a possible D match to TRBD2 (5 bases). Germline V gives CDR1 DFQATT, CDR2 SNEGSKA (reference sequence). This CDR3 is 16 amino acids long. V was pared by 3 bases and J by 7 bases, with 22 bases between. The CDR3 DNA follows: TGCAGTGCTAGTCCTTTAGCGAGACAAGTAAAGAATGAGCAGTTCTTC. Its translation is CSASPLARQVKNEQFF.

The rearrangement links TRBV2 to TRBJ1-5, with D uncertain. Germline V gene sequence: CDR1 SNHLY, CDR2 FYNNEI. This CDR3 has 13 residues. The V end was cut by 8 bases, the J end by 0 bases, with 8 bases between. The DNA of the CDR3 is TGTGCCAGCCGCTATTATAGCAATCAGCCCCAGCATTTT. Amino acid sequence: CASRYYSNQPQHF.

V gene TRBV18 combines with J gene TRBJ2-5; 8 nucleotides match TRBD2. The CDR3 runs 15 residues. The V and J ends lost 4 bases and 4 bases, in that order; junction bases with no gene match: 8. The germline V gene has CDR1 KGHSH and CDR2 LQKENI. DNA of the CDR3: TGTGCCAGCTCACAGCTGGGACTAGGTCTAGAGACCCAGTACTTC. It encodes CASSQLGLGLETQYF.

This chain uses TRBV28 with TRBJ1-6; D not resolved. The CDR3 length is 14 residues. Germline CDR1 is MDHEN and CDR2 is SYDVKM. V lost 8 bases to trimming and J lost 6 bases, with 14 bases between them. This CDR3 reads CASGEVVSNSPLHF. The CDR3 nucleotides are TGTGCCAGCGGAGAGGTAGTAAGTAATTCACCCCTCCACTTT.

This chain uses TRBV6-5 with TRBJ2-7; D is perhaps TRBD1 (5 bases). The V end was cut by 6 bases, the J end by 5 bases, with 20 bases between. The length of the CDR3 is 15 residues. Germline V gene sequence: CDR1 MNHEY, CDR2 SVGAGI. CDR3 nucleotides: TGTGCCAGCAGAGTAAGGACATCCCTGGACCACGAGCAGTACTTC. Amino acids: CASRVRTSLDHEQYF.

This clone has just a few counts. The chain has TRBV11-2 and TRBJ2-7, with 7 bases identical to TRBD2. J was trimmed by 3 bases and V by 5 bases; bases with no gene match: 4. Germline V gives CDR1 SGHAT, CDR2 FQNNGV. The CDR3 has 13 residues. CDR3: CASSRLAGYEQYF. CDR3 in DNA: TGTGCCAGCAGCCGACTAGCTGGCTACGAGCAGTACTTC.